This T cell receptor beta chain was obtained from a study of shared clonotypes between healthy human individuals. The CDR3 loop spans 16 amino acids. The J segment lost 2 bases and the V segment lost 4 bases, leaving 8 bases of the junction unmatched. Germline CDR1 reads MDHEN; CDR2 reads SYDVKM. In regard to this clone: Its target is not known.

Findings and limits, study-wide: Clonotype sharing among donors, it was expected, would be affected by sequencing depth. A few donors shared about 4.5% of their naive CD4 clonotypes.

As defined, naive CD8 cells were CD45RO-negative and positively selected for CCR7, with terminally differentiated effector memory CD45RA+ cells excluded. Sequencing was performed with immunoSEQ multiplex PCR; in TCRdb, only in-frame clones are kept and a portion is missing. The sample gives about 1,800,000 clones, approximately 94% of which show up once; more than 0.95% is in the top ten. The chain couples TRBV28 to TRBJ2-7; TRBD1 agrees at 10 bases. The source is a man aged 18 to 29 in good health. Input material: naive CD8+ T cells sorted from blood. The CDR3 coding sequence is TGTGCCAGCAGTTCCCGACAGGGGGCCAGGGCCTACGAGCAGTACTTC. Translation: CASSSRQGARAYEQYF.